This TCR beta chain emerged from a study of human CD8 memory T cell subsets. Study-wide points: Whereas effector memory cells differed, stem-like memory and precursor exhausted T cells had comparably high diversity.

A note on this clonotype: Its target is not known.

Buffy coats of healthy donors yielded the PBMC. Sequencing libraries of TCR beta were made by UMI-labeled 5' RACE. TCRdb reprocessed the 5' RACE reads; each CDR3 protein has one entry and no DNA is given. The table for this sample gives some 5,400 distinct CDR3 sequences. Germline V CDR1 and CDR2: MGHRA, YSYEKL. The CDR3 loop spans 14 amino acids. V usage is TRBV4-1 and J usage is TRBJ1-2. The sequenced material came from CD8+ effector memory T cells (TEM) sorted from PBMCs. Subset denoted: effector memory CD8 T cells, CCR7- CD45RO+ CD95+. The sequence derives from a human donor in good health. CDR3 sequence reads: CASSQVSAEGGYTF.